The TCR beta chain described here comes from a study of T cell clonotyping in hematopoietic cell transplantation (dated by TCRdb to the early 2020s). In the study overall: The study collected 110 to 150 blood samples from approximately 40 consecutive transplant recipients and their related donors. Patients were recruited between late 2015 and January 2017 and followed until September 2020 or death.

Paper-wide results and their limitations: Only a small fraction of recipient repertoires overlapped donor repertoires, with over 97% appearing de novo at the given depth. Broader posttransplant TCR repertoire diversity was predicted by donor and pretransplant recipient Inverse Simpson Index values. Sample size was limited, and cells were not sorted, so CD4 and CD8 repertoire contributions could not be separated. After transplant, TCR diversity in recipients dropped, and pathologically expanded clonotypes climbed progressively between day 30 and day 180.

This clone was detected once. What antigen it recognizes has not been identified. Base quality data are lacking; no much larger clone is found one base away. From its cysteine to its phenylalanine, the CDR3 spans 15 amino acids. The CDR3 DNA has 45 bases and is translated from base 1. V lost 1 base and J lost 4 bases; the stretch between them is 12 bases long. Per the germline V gene, SGHVS is the CDR1 and FNYEAQ is the CDR2. Blood samples for TCR beta sequencing were provided by related transplant donors. Using Nuclei Lysis Solution, genomic DNA was extracted from unfractionated peripheral blood mononuclear cells that were either fresh or cryopreserved. The immunoSEQ assay, a bias-controlled multiplex PCR using V- and J-specific primers, was used to amplify TCR beta CDR3 regions from genomic DNA. A proprietary barcode and Illumina adapter sequences were added to the CDR3 amplicons in a second PCR step. CDR3 libraries were sequenced on an Illumina MiSeq instrument. The paper's processing steps were these. immunoSEQ Analyzer 3.0 was used for export and quality control, with R Bioconductor and Immunarch used for downstream analyses. Only productive rearrangements in the normalized downsampled data set were used to calculate repertoire metrics. In the normalized cohort, clonotypes with more than 5 templates were defined as pathologically expanded. The Inverse Simpson Index was used to measure repertoire diversity. To capture all clonotypes, CMV-specificity analyses were performed on the non-normalized data set. The table was pulled from immuneACCESS by TCRdb, which kept in-frame rearrangements only. Such tables lose some clones; where checked, under half of the loss comes from unresolved V genes, and the rest has no known cause. The D gene and trimming were derived from the DNA, and the V and J assignments and clone size from that table. This sample gives approximately 70,000 clones in total; about 93% of them show up just once. The ten top clones hold roughly 1.7% of the sample.

This receptor was obtained from a man in his forties or fifties in good health. Some clones in this sample may be carry-over from other donors' samples. Sequencing used peripheral blood mononuclear cells. The sequence is built from TRBV7-6 and TRBJ2-3; the D region may be TRBD1 or TRBD2, each matching 6 bases equally. In nucleotide form, the sequence is TGTGCCAGCAGCTTAGGGGGGGCTGTCGCAGATACGCAGTATTTT. It encodes CASSLGGAVADTQYF.